Detailed here is one TCR beta chain. These data originate in a study of blood T cell repertoires in COVID-19. Study information: The United States, Italy and Spain provided the acute and convalescent COVID-19 samples. T cells, B-cell-depleted T cells, or PBMCs supplied cDNA or gDNA.

Germline V gene sequence: CDR1 SNHLY, CDR2 FYNNEI. The CDR3 runs to 15 residues. Between the trimmed V and J ends, which lost 1 base and 0 bases, there was a span of 7 bases. Original processing methods: Estimated nucleated cell counts came from reference gene primer amplification. Here immunoSEQ multiplex PCR was the method, and the copy in TCRdb shows in-frame clones only, minus some. V, J and clone size are taken as reported in that table, and D and trimming were inferred from the DNA itself. The table has under 350,000 clones, around 90% seen once. This clonotype was obtained from a man between 65 and 85 years old with acute or convalescent COVID-19. Sequences were obtained from peripheral blood. The genes are TRBV2 and TRBJ1-3, with D uncertain. The CDR3 reads CASSEGRHSGNTIYF. For the CDR3, the DNA is TGTGCCAGCAGTGAAGGCAGGCACTCTGGAAACACCATATATTTT. The whole variable domain, filled in from reference TRBV2 and TRBJ1-3, reads EPEVTQTPSHQVTQMGQEVILRCVPISNHLYFYWYRQILGQKVEFLVSFYNNEISEKSEIFDDQFSVERPDGSNFTLKIRSTKLEDSAMYFCASSEGRHSGNTIYFGEGSWLTVV.